One and the same sample provided the 9 T cell receptor beta chains below, sequenced in a study of blood T cell repertoires in COVID-19. Profiled with immunoSEQ multiplex PCR; TCRdb holds only in-frame clones, not every one. The table lists approximately 500,000 clones, approximately 85% of them singletons. The source material was peripheral blood. These receptors were obtained from a human donor in a cohort sampled during active COVID-19.

The gene calls are TRBV6-4 and TRBJ2-5; TRBD1 matches 9 bases. CDR1 MRHNA and CDR2 SNTAGT come from the germline V gene. V shed 6 bases, J shed 3 bases, and the junction held 2 bases outside the gene matches. The CDR3 is made up of 13 amino acids. Here the CDR3 DNA reads TGTGCCAGCAGCCGGACAGGGGAAGAGACCCAGTACTTC. It codes for CASSRTGEETQYF.

V and J are TRBV6-6 and TRBJ1-5; no clear D. The CDR3 is made up of 14 amino acids. Germline CDR1 is MNHNY and CDR2 is SVGAGI (reference sequence). V lost 2 bases to trimming and J lost 4 bases, with 9 bases between them. DNA of the CDR3: TGTGCCAGCAGTTACCGACGGGAAAATCAGCCCCAGCATTTT. Translated: CASSYRRENQPQHF.

V gene TRBV29-1 combines with J gene TRBJ1-1, with TRBD1 matching over 7 bases. Germline V gene lookup returns CDR1 SQVTM and CDR2 ANQGSEA. The CDR3 is 14 residues long. The ends lost 5 bases at V and 1 base at J; junction bases unmatched: 7. CDR3 amino acids: CSVHRGQSNTEAFF. CDR3 DNA: TGCAGCGTTCATAGGGGACAGTCGAACACTGAAGCTTTCTTT. Based on the CDR3 plus reference TRBV29-1 and TRBJ1-1, the full variable domain is SAVISQKPSRDICQRGTSLTIQCQVDSQVTMMFWYRQQPGQSLTLIATANQGSEATYESGFVIDKFPISRPNLTFSTLTVSNMSPEDSSIYLCSVHRGQSNTEAFFGQGTRLTVV.

The V call is TRBV19, the J call TRBJ2-7; D is perhaps TRBD1 (8 bases). This CDR3 contains 15 residues. The germline V gene encodes CDR1 LNHDA and CDR2 SQIVND (reference sequence). Trimming took off 5 bases at V and 1 base at J, with 15 bases between the two ends. CDR3 loop: CASSPDRGGSYEQYF. DNA for the CDR3: TGTGCCAGTAGTCCAGACAGGGGAGGGTCCTACGAGCAGTACTTC.

The chain employs TRBV29-1 and TRBJ2-2; 9 bases fit TRBD2. Germline CDR1 SQVTM, CDR2 ANQGSEA. With 4 bases clipped from V and 1 base from J, the junction kept 4 bases outside the gene matches. This CDR3 spans 15 amino acids. The CDR3 DNA follows: TGCAGCGTTGTGGCGGGAGGGATGAACACCGGGGAGCTGTTTTTT. It translates to CSVVAGGMNTGELFF.

The chain recombines TRBV19 with TRBJ1-5; D remains unclear. There are 14 residues in the CDR3. Trimming removed 6 bases at V and 3 bases at J, with 12 bases between. From germline, CDR1 is LNHDA and CDR2 SQIVND (reference sequence). The CDR3, as DNA: TGTGCCAGTAGCTGGTGGGCAGTCAATCAGCCCCAGCATTTT. Its protein product is CASSWWAVNQPQHF.

This chain uses TRBV5-1 with TRBJ1-4; D may be TRBD1 (5 bases). The CDR3 sequence is 14 residues long. The germline CDR1 and CDR2 sequences are SGHRS and YFSETQ. The V gene lost 0 bases and the J gene lost 8 bases, with 11 bases spanning the gap. The CDR3: CASSLGQPGEKLFF. The CDR3 DNA is TGCGCCAGCAGCTTGGGACAGCCCGGCGAAAAACTGTTTTTT.

This clone was picked up one time. J is TRBJ2-5 and V is TRBV3-1 (or the pseudogene TRBV3-2); no clear D gene. Trimming shortened V by 11 bases and J by 4 bases, and 14 bases separated the two germline ends. The CDR3 spans 12 residues. Germline CDR1 LGHDT, CDR2 YNNKEL (reference sequence). The DNA for the CDR3 is TGTGCCTCCCGATCCGTCGGAGAGACCCAGTACTTC. Amino acids: CASRSVGETQYF.

This clone was counted only a few times. The chain has TRBV5-4 and TRBJ2-7, with 7 nucleotides matching TRBD1. CDR3 size: 15 residues. Germline CDR1 reads SGHNT; CDR2 reads YYREEE (reference sequence). The V and J ends lost 7 bases and 4 bases, in that order; junction bases with no gene match: 14. The CDR3 sequence: CASAGFGTVEYEQYF. In DNA, the CDR3 is TGTGCCAGCGCCGGTTTTGGGACAGTCGAGTACGAGCAGTACTTC. The variable domain in full, with the rest retrieved from reference TRBV5-4 and TRBJ2-7, is ETGVTQSPTHLIKTRGQQVTLRCSSQSGHNTVSWYQQALGQGPQFIFQYYREEENGRGNFPPRFSGLQFPNYSSELNVNALELDDSALYLCASAGFGTVEYEQYFGPGTRLTVT.